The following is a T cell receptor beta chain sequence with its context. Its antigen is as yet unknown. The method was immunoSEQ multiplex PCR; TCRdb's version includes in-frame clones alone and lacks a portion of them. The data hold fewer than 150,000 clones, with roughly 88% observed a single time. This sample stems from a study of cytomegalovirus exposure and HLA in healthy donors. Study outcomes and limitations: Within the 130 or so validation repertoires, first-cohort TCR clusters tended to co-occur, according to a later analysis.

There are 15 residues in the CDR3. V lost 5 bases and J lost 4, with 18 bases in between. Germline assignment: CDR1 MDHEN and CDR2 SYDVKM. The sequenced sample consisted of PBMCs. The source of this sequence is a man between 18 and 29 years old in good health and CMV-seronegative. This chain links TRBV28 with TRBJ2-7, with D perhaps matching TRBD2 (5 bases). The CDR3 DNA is TGTGCCAGCAGTCACGGCCGGACTGTTATTTACGAGCAGTACTTC. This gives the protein CASSHGRTVIYEQYF.